A selection of T cell receptor beta chains follows, all from one sample in a study of cytomegalovirus exposure and HLA in healthy donors. Sequencing used immunoSEQ multiplex PCR; TCRdb keeps in-frame clones, though not all of them. The table records some 130,000 clones, 80% of them present only once. Material for sequencing was PBMCs. Every receptor here comes from a male donor in good health and CMV-seronegative. The CDR3 runs from the conserved cysteine through the conserved F or W. D genes are given only for firm matches. Clone size is given for some rows only: seen once, a few or many times, or a class if the clone is expanded.

j_call: TRBJ1-1; v_call: TRBV18; clone_size: NA; d_call: NA; cdr3_aa: CASSPAVNMNTEAFF; cdr3_nt: TGTGCCAGCTCACCGGCGGTAAACATGAACACTGAAGCTTTCTTT
j_call: TRBJ1-2; v_call: TRBV5-5; clone_size: NA; d_call: TRBD1; cdr3_aa: CASSPGRDSFLGYTF; cdr3_nt: TGTGCCAGCAGCCCTGGCCGGGACAGCTTTCTGGGCTACACCTTC
j_call: TRBJ2-7; v_call: TRBV21-1; clone_size: NA; d_call: NA; cdr3_aa: CATRTGWLHEQYF; cdr3_nt: TGTGCCACCAGGACAGGGTGGTTACACGAGCAGTACTTC
j_call: TRBJ2-2; v_call: TRBV5-4; clone_size: NA; d_call: NA; cdr3_aa: CASSLDTSPNTGELFF; cdr3_nt: TGTGCCAGCAGCTTGGATACTAGCCCGAACACCGGGGAGCTGTTTTTT
j_call: TRBJ2-6; v_call: TRBV4-3; clone_size: NA; d_call: TRBD1; cdr3_aa: CASSRTGVLSGANGLTF; cdr3_nt: TGCGCCAGCAGCCGGACAGGGGTCCTCTCTGGGGCCAACGGCCTGACTTTC
j_call: TRBJ1-2; v_call: TRBV30; clone_size: few; d_call: TRBD1; cdr3_aa: CASSQGQFYGYTF; cdr3_nt: TGTGCCTCATCTCAGGGACAGTTCTATGGCTACACCTTC
j_call: TRBJ2-7; v_call: TRBV5-1; clone_size: NA; d_call: NA; cdr3_aa: CASSLVGYEQYF; cdr3_nt: TGCGCCAGCAGCTTGGTCGGCTACGAGCAGTACTTC
j_call: TRBJ1-1; v_call: TRBV6-5; clone_size: NA; d_call: TRBD1; cdr3_aa: CASRRQGMNTEAFF; cdr3_nt: TGTGCCAGCAGGAGACAGGGCATGAACACTGAAGCTTTCTTT
j_call: TRBJ1-2; v_call: TRBV7-9; clone_size: few; d_call: NA; cdr3_aa: CSSSLARSDGYTF; cdr3_nt: TGTTCCAGCAGCTTAGCACGGTCTGATGGCTACACCTTC
j_call: TRBJ2-3; v_call: TRBV4-3; clone_size: NA; d_call: TRBD1; cdr3_aa: CASSQDGTGEGGTDTQYF; cdr3_nt: TGCGCCAGCAGCCAAGATGGGACAGGGGAAGGGGGCACAGATACGCAGTATTTT
j_call: TRBJ1-3; v_call: TRBV29-1; clone_size: NA; d_call: TRBD1; cdr3_aa: CSVEDSRTGSGNTIYF; cdr3_nt: TGCAGCGTTGAAGACTCCCGGACAGGCTCTGGAAACACCATATATTTT
j_call: TRBJ2-3; v_call: TRBV11-2; clone_size: NA; d_call: TRBD2; cdr3_aa: CASSPPGAGGGTDTQYF; cdr3_nt: TGTGCCAGCAGCCCTCCGGGAGCGGGAGGAGGCACAGATACGCAGTATTTT
j_call: TRBJ1-2; v_call: TRBV7-6; clone_size: NA; d_call: TRBD1; cdr3_aa: CASSLSGGTGIYGYTF; cdr3_nt: TGTGCCAGCAGCTTATCTGGTGGGACAGGGATCTATGGCTACACCTTC
j_call: TRBJ1-1; v_call: TRBV6-5; clone_size: NA; d_call: TRBD1; cdr3_aa: CASTAGQANTEAFF; cdr3_nt: TGTGCCAGCACTGCGGGACAGGCGAACACTGAAGCTTTCTTT
j_call: TRBJ2-1; v_call: TRBV5-1; clone_size: NA; d_call: TRBD2; cdr3_aa: CASSLAKTSGGNEQFF; cdr3_nt: TGCGCCAGCAGCTTGGCGAAGACTAGCGGGGGCAATGAGCAGTTCTTC
j_call: TRBJ2-2; v_call: TRBV2; clone_size: NA; d_call: TRBD1; cdr3_aa: CASDRDRGYGGELFF; cdr3_nt: TGTGCCAGTGACCGGGACAGGGGATATGGCGGGGAGCTGTTTTTT
j_call: TRBJ2-2; v_call: TRBV6-1; clone_size: NA; d_call: NA; cdr3_aa: CASSELATGELFF; cdr3_nt: TGTGCCAGCAGTGAACTAGCTACCGGGGAGCTGTTTTTT
j_call: TRBJ1-5; v_call: TRBV30; clone_size: NA; d_call: NA; cdr3_aa: CAWTFQVPGRTQHF; cdr3_nt: TGTGCCTGGACGTTCCAAGTACCAGGGAGGACCCAGCATTTT
j_call: TRBJ1-6; v_call: TRBV28; clone_size: NA; d_call: NA; cdr3_aa: CASSGHGSRANSPLHF; cdr3_nt: TGTGCCAGCAGTGGCCACGGCTCGAGGGCTAATTCACCCCTCCACTTT
j_call: TRBJ2-7; v_call: TRBV21-1; clone_size: NA; d_call: NA; cdr3_aa: CASSTRPGRPGVEQYF; cdr3_nt: TGTGCCAGCAGCACGCGGCCAGGACGCCCCGGGGTCGAGCAGTACTTC
j_call: TRBJ2-7; v_call: TRBV15; clone_size: NA; d_call: TRBD1; cdr3_aa: CATSRDKGQATYEQYF; cdr3_nt: TGTGCCACCAGCAGAGACAAGGGACAGGCGACCTACGAGCAGTACTTC
j_call: TRBJ2-7; v_call: TRBV5-5; clone_size: NA; d_call: NA; cdr3_aa: CASSLDRGGGYEQYF; cdr3_nt: TGTGCCAGCAGCTTGGACAGGGGAGGAGGTTACGAGCAGTACTTC
j_call: TRBJ1-2; v_call: TRBV10-3; clone_size: NA; d_call: NA; cdr3_aa: CAISRNGDYGYTF; cdr3_nt: TGTGCCATCAGTAGAAACGGGGACTATGGCTACACCTTC
j_call: TRBJ1-2; v_call: TRBV9; clone_size: NA; d_call: NA; cdr3_aa: CASNDRSGGYTF; cdr3_nt: TGTGCCAGCAACGATCGGTCAGGTGGCTACACCTTC
j_call: TRBJ1-4; v_call: TRBV5-4; clone_size: NA; d_call: NA; cdr3_aa: CASSLGQRDEKLFF; cdr3_nt: TGTGCCAGCAGCTTGGGACAGCGGGATGAAAAACTGTTTTTT
j_call: TRBJ2-1; v_call: TRBV19; clone_size: NA; d_call: TRBD2; cdr3_aa: CASSSGGGVYNEQFF; cdr3_nt: TGTGCCAGTAGTAGCGGGGGAGGGGTCTACAATGAGCAGTTCTTC
j_call: TRBJ1-2; v_call: TRBV7-6; clone_size: NA; d_call: TRBD1; cdr3_aa: CATTKRGLGYTF; cdr3_nt: TGTGCCACTACGAAGAGGGGGCTAGGCTACACCTTC
j_call: TRBJ2-1; v_call: TRBV21-1; clone_size: NA; d_call: NA; cdr3_aa: CASSKVGTSGGYEQFF; cdr3_nt: TGTGCCAGCAGCAAAGTTGGGACTAGCGGGGGCTATGAGCAGTTCTTC
j_call: TRBJ2-4; v_call: TRBV9; clone_size: NA; d_call: NA; cdr3_aa: CASSVATGLAKNSQYF; cdr3_nt: TGTGCCAGCAGCGTAGCTACGGGATTGGCCAAAAACAGTCAGTACTTC
j_call: TRBJ1-2; v_call: TRBV7-6; clone_size: NA; d_call: NA; cdr3_aa: CASSLASGGGYTF; cdr3_nt: TGTGCCAGCAGCTTAGCATCGGGGGGCGGCTACACCTTC
j_call: TRBJ2-7; v_call: TRBV2; clone_size: NA; d_call: TRBD1; cdr3_aa: CASAFSRGSYEQYF; cdr3_nt: TGTGCCAGCGCTTTTTCCAGGGGGAGCTACGAGCAGTACTTC
j_call: TRBJ1-1; v_call: TRBV6-6; clone_size: NA; d_call: NA; cdr3_aa: CASSPQGTEAFF; cdr3_nt: TGTGCCAGCAGCCCCCAGGGCACTGAAGCTTTCTTT
j_call: TRBJ1-5; v_call: TRBV7-9; clone_size: NA; d_call: TRBD1; cdr3_aa: CASSATGTFSNQPQHF; cdr3_nt: TGTGCCAGCAGCGCGACAGGGACCTTTAGCAATCAGCCCCAGCATTTT
j_call: TRBJ2-5; v_call: TRBV5-1; clone_size: NA; d_call: NA; cdr3_aa: CASSLTVAQETQYF; cdr3_nt: TGCGCCAGCAGCTTGACAGTCGCCCAAGAGACCCAGTACTTC
j_call: TRBJ2-1; v_call: TRBV5-1; clone_size: NA; d_call: NA; cdr3_aa: CASSLTGYNEQFF; cdr3_nt: TGCGCCAGCAGCCTAACGGGTTACAATGAGCAGTTCTTC
j_call: TRBJ2-7; v_call: TRBV7-2; clone_size: NA; d_call: NA; cdr3_aa: CASSLSSYEQYF; cdr3_nt: TGTGCCAGCAGCCTTAGCTCCTACGAGCAGTACTTC
j_call: TRBJ1-1; v_call: TRBV7-3; clone_size: NA; d_call: NA; cdr3_aa: CASSLTPDTEAFF; cdr3_nt: TGTGCCAGCAGCTTAACCCCGGACACTGAAGCTTTCTTT
j_call: TRBJ1-4; v_call: TRBV5-4; clone_size: NA; d_call: NA; cdr3_aa: CASSLKAEGGKLFF; cdr3_nt: TGTGCCAGCAGCTTGAAGGCAGAGGGGGGGAAACTGTTTTTT
j_call: TRBJ2-1; v_call: TRBV10-3; clone_size: NA; d_call: TRBD2; cdr3_aa: CAIRSGTSGGRNEQFF; cdr3_nt: TGTGCCATCAGATCCGGGACTAGCGGGGGGAGGAATGAGCAGTTCTTC
j_call: TRBJ1-4; v_call: TRBV7-9; clone_size: few; d_call: NA; cdr3_aa: CASSETGSTNEKLFF; cdr3_nt: TGTGCCAGCAGCGAAACAGGCTCCACTAATGAAAAACTGTTTTTT
j_call: TRBJ2-7; v_call: TRBV7-9; clone_size: NA; d_call: TRBD2; cdr3_aa: CASSLARGGVLYEQYF; cdr3_nt: TGTGCCAGCAGCTTAGCGCGGGGAGGGGTACTCTACGAGCAGTACTTC
j_call: TRBJ2-7; v_call: TRBV5-4; clone_size: NA; d_call: NA; cdr3_aa: CASSLGRSVDEQYF; cdr3_nt: TGTGCCAGCAGCTTGGGCCGGAGCGTCGACGAGCAGTACTTC
j_call: TRBJ2-5; v_call: TRBV10-1; clone_size: NA; d_call: TRBD1; cdr3_aa: CASSLGQQETQYF; cdr3_nt: TGCGCCAGCAGTTTGGGACAGCAAGAGACCCAGTACTTC